These 25 T cell receptor beta chains were all obtained from the same sample, sequenced in a study of blood T cell repertoires in COVID-19. Method: immunoSEQ multiplex PCR; TCRdb's copy keeps in-frame clones and lacks some. The table lists hundreds of thousands of clones, more than 75% of them singletons. Sequenced material: peripheral blood. The receptor set was obtained from a human donor in a cohort sampled during active COVID-19.

The rearrangement joins TRBV12-3 or TRBV12-4 to TRBJ1-5; D possibly corresponds to TRBD1 (5 bases). Trimming took 7 bases from V and 2 from J, leaving 9 bases between them. This CDR3 is built from 13 residues. CDR3 loop: CASTQGGNQPQHF. CDR3 DNA sequence: TGTGCCAGCACCCAGGGCGGCAATCAGCCCCAGCATTTT.

This clone was seen a single time. CDR3 sequence (DNA): TGCGCCAGCAGCCAAGAACTGAGGGGAGGTCTGAGCGAGCAGTACTTC. Translating gives CASSQELRGGLSEQYF. The gene calls are TRBV4-1 and TRBJ2-7, with D possibly being TRBD2 (6 bases). V was trimmed by 0 bases and J by 6 bases, leaving 18 bases between them. Germline CDR1 MGHRA, CDR2 YSYEKL. The CDR3 length is 16 residues.

This chain links TRBV28 with TRBJ1-3; D may be TRBD1 (5 bases). This CDR3 region has 13 residues. The germline CDR1 and CDR2 sequences are MDHEN and SYDVKM. Trimming stripped 8 bases from V and 4 bases from J, with 12 bases between. The CDR3 bases are TGTGCCAGCCCAGACAGTTCGGGAAACACCATATATTTT. Translated, it gives CASPDSSGNTIYF.

This clone was picked up a small number of times. The chain joins TRBV18 to TRBJ2-7, with D possibly TRBD1 on 5 matching bases. This CDR3 has 15 residues. Germline V lookup: CDR1 KGHSH, CDR2 LQKENI. The V end was cut by 6 bases, the J end by 5 bases, with 20 bases between. CDR3 coding DNA: TGTGCCAGCTCTACCACAGGACCCCCGTTCAACGAGCAGTACTTC. The encoded protein is CASSTTGPPFNEQYF.

The CDR3 sequence: CASSYEGGTEKLFF. CDR3 bases: TGTGCCAGCAGTTACGAAGGGGGCACTGAAAAACTGTTTTTT. The rearrangement links TRBV6-6 to TRBJ1-4; 7 positions agree with TRBD1. Germline CDR1 reads MNHNY; CDR2 reads SVGAGI (reference sequence). The J segment lost 7 bases and the V segment lost 2 bases, leaving 4 bases of the junction unmatched. There are 14 residues in the CDR3.

The V call is TRBV7-3, the J call TRBJ2-6, with TRBD2 identical over 9 bases. Losses at the gene ends were 5 bases for V and 2 bases for J; bases not matched to a gene: 4. There are 16 residues in the CDR3. Germline V gene data show CDR1 as SGHTA and CDR2 as FQGTGA. CDR3 amino acids: CASSPRGGPGANVLTF. The DNA of the CDR3 is TGTGCCAGCAGCCCGCGGGGGGGACCTGGGGCCAACGTCCTGACTTTC.

This clone was found once. An end of the junction differs from the germline gene, which may be a read error. CDR3 sequence reads: CASSSRDLGVLFF. The CDR3 coding sequence is TGTGCCAGTAGTAGCCGGGACTTAGGGGTGCTGTTTTTT. The V call is TRBV19, the J call TRBJ2-2; maybe TRBD2 (6 bases). The CDR3 totals 13 residues. CDR1 and CDR2 (germline): LNHDA, SQIVND (reference sequence). Combining the CDR3 with reference TRBV19 and TRBJ2-2 gives the whole variable domain DGGITQSPKYLFRKEGQNVTLSCEQNLNHDAMYWYRQDPGQGLRLIYYSQIVNDFQKGDIAEGYSVSREKKESFPLTVTSAQKNPTAFYLCASSSRDLGVLFFGEGSRLTVL.

The chain employs TRBV7-6 and TRBJ2-1, with 8 bases that match TRBD2. The V segment lost 5 bases and the J segment 4 bases; nucleotides outside the gene matches: 13. Germline values: CDR1 SGHVS, CDR2 FNYEAQ. CDR3 length equals 17 residues. CDR3 DNA sequence: TGTGCCAGCAGCCGCGGCTCGGCGGGAGGCCTTTACAATGAGCAGTTCTTC. This gives the protein CASSRGSAGGLYNEQFF.

This chain uses TRBV19 with TRBJ2-2; D uncertain. The CDR3 consists of 14 residues. The germline V gene encodes CDR1 LNHDA and CDR2 SQIVND (reference sequence). Trimming left V 3 bases short and J 2 bases short, with 7 bases between. CDR3 sequence: CASSINSNTGELFF. The DNA of the CDR3 is TGTGCCAGTAGTATTAACTCCAACACCGGGGAGCTGTTTTTT.

The chain uses TRBV5-1 and TRBJ1-2, with 10 bases lining up with TRBD1. After removal of 4 bases from V and 3 bases from J, the junction contained 6 bases not matched to a gene. The CDR3 totals 15 residues. Germline V gives CDR1 SGHRS, CDR2 YFSETQ. The CDR3 protein is CASSPGQGDYYGYTF. For the CDR3, the DNA is TGCGCCAGCAGCCCAGGACAGGGGGACTACTATGGCTACACCTTC.

This chain connects TRBV5-5 to TRBJ2-5, with a tentative D call TRBD2 (6 bases). Between the trimmed V and J ends, which lost 0 bases and 4 bases, there was a span of 10 bases. The germline V gene has CDR1 SGHKS and CDR2 YYEKEE (reference sequence). This CDR3 contains 14 residues. CDR3 DNA: TGTGCCAGCAGCTTGGGTTTCGGGGGAGAGACCCAGTACTTC. It codes for CASSLGFGGETQYF.

The chain has TRBV19 and TRBJ2-5, with 7 nucleotides matching TRBD1. After removal of 4 bases from V and 5 bases from J, the junction contained 13 bases not matched to a gene. This CDR3 comprises 16 residues. The germline gives CDR1 LNHDA, CDR2 SQIVND (reference sequence). CDR3 sequence (DNA): TGTGCCAGTAGTACCCCCTCGACAGGGATGGGTGAGACCCAGTACTTC. Protein sequence: CASSTPSTGMGETQYF.

CDR3 protein: CASSIGRAGNQPQHF. The CDR3 DNA sequence: TGTGCCAGTAGTATTGGCAGGGCGGGCAATCAGCCCCAGCATTTT. The V and J genes are TRBV19 and TRBJ1-5; a weak D match, TRBD1 (5 bases). Germline V gene sequence: CDR1 LNHDA, CDR2 SQIVND (reference sequence). The CDR3 has 15 residues. V was trimmed by 3 bases and J by 2 bases, leaving 11 bases between them.

V and J are TRBV13 and TRBJ1-2; a weak D match, TRBD1 (5 bases). CDR1 is PRHDT, CDR2 FYEKMQ, per germline (reference sequence). Trimming removed 1 base from V and 4 bases from J, with 13 bases in between. The CDR3 extends over 15 amino acids. CDR3 protein: CASSLVGVGFYGYTF. In nucleotides, the CDR3 is TGTGCCAGCAGCTTAGTAGGGGTCGGCTTCTATGGCTACACCTTC.

V is TRBV5-1 and J is TRBJ2-5; D remains unclear. The CDR3 totals 13 residues. The ends were cut back, 4 bases at V and 0 bases at J, with 7 bases in the middle. CDR1 is SGHRS, CDR2 YFSETQ, per germline. CDR3 nucleotides: TGCGCCAGCAGCGCTGAGTACCAAGAGACCCAGTACTTC. Translating it yields CASSAEYQETQYF.

The chain is built from TRBV10-3 and TRBJ2-2; a weak D match, TRBD2 (6 bases). V lost 0 bases and J lost 2, with 7 bases in between. Germline V gives CDR1 ENHRY, CDR2 SYGVKD. The CDR3 extends over 15 amino acids. CDR3 sequence: CAISESGTNTGELFF. In DNA, the CDR3 is TGTGCCATCAGTGAGTCCGGGACTAACACCGGGGAGCTGTTTTTT.

Comments on this clone: Mismatch with germline at one junction end may stem from a read error. J is TRBJ2-5 and V is TRBV5-5; 10 bases are a match to TRBD2. In germline, CDR1 is SGHKS, CDR2 YYEKEE (reference sequence). The length of the CDR3 is 15 residues. This chain's CDR3 is CASSLKRGGLENQYF. The DNA of the CDR3 is TGTGCCAGCAGCTTGAAGCGGGGGGGCCTCGAGAACCAGTACTTC.

The chain employs TRBV28 and TRBJ2-5; D might be TRBD2 (6 bases). The CDR3 loop spans 14 amino acids. Germline CDR1 reads MDHEN; CDR2 reads SYDVKM. With 5 bases removed from V and 3 bases from J, the gap between germline ends came to 13 bases. For the CDR3, the DNA is TGTGCCAGCAGTAGCCACTCGGGAGAAGAGACCCAGTACTTC. Protein sequence: CASSSHSGEETQYF.

This chain joins TRBV6-2 or TRBV6-3 and TRBJ2-1, with D perhaps TRBD2 (5 bases). The CDR3 loop spans 12 amino acids. The germline V and J ends were trimmed by 2 bases and 14 bases, with 13 bases remaining between them. The germline gives CDR1 MNHEY, CDR2 SVGEGT. CDR3 DNA sequence: TGTGCCAGCAGTTACCCCGTGTCGGAGGAGTTCTTC. It specifies CASSYPVSEEFF.

This clone was counted a single time. V is TRBV6-1 and J is TRBJ2-2; 16 positions match TRBD2. Germline trimming cut 4 bases from V and 3 bases from J; bases unmatched to any gene: 2. The CDR3 length is 17 residues. CDR1 is MNHNS and CDR2 is SASEGT in the germline V gene. CDR3 loop: CASSGGTSGRDTGELFF. CDR3 DNA sequence: TGTGCCAGCAGTGGTGGGACTAGCGGGAGGGACACCGGGGAGCTGTTTTTT.

This clone came up once. The chain joins TRBV6-5 to TRBJ2-3; TRBD1 matches 7 bases. Germline-derived CDR1 and CDR2 are MNHEY and SVGAGI. The V segment lost 6 bases and the J segment 8 bases; nucleotides outside the gene matches: 11. The CDR3 contains 14 residues. The CDR3 loop reads CASSQLDRDGTQYF. CDR3 coding DNA: TGTGCCAGCAGCCAACTCGACAGGGACGGTACGCAGTATTTT.

The genes are TRBV9 and TRBJ2-2, with 14 bases lining up with TRBD2. Germline assignment: CDR1 SGDLS and CDR2 YYNGEE. This CDR3 contains 17 residues. The junction had 7 bases not matched to a gene; V was cut back by 4 bases and J by 5 bases. The chain's CDR3 is CASSMGLAGEVTGELFF. The DNA of the CDR3 is TGTGCCAGCAGCATGGGACTAGCGGGAGAAGTAACCGGGGAGCTGTTTTTT.

V and J are TRBV27 and TRBJ2-3; 9 nucleotides align to TRBD2. The germline CDR1 and CDR2 sequences are MNHEY and SMNVEV (reference sequence). The CDR3 extends over 15 amino acids. The V and J ends lost 5 bases and 5 bases, in that order; junction bases with no gene match: 8. The CDR3 DNA reads TGTGCCAGCAGTCCCCCGGTAGCGGGGGAAGATACGCAGTATTTT. Translation gives CASSPPVAGEDTQYF.

The chain's CDR3 is CASSEDRGSGTQYF. The CDR3 coding sequence is TGTGCCAGCAGTGAGGACAGGGGATCCGGTACGCAGTATTTT. The chain joins TRBV6-1 to TRBJ2-3, with 9 bases lining up with TRBD1. The CDR3 sequence is 14 residues long. Per the germline V gene, CDR1 is MNHNS and CDR2 is SASEGT. Trimming at V came to 3 bases and at J to 8 bases, leaving 6 bases not matched to a gene.

The gene calls are TRBV10-3 and TRBJ1-1; 9 nucleotides line up with TRBD1. This CDR3 is built from 13 residues. The germline gives CDR1 ENHRY, CDR2 SYGVKD. V lost 6 bases, J lost 3 bases, and 2 bases stayed unmatched. CDR3 bases: TGTGCCATCAGCCGACAGGGGGACACTGAAGCTTTCTTT. It encodes CAISRQGDTEAFF.